This T cell receptor beta chain was found in a study of shared clonotypes between healthy human individuals (dated by TCRdb to 2020 to 2022). For the study in its entirety: Three men and two women, aged 18 to 49 years, made up the cohort. For each donor, CD4 naive and CD4 memory were each given three plates, CD8 naive was given two plates, and CD8 memory was given one plate. To estimate repertoire size and how much clonotype sharing occurs between individuals, the study deeply sequenced the blood TCR repertoires of about 5 healthy adults. To increase sequencing depth and limit assay-specific biases, different laboratories used diverse techniques to prepare libraries and sequence TCR repertoires. Each donor's leukapheresis produced roughly between roughly 0.85 and 10 billion PBMCs. Study-level results and caveats: Sampling was restricted to blood, and TCR repertoires in tissue are likely to differ from TCR repertoires in blood. Compared with non-shared clonotypes, clonotypes shared by all four sorted-subset donors had higher generation probabilities. Because the study included only a small number of donors, the genetic and exposure-history diversity represented was limited. Based on pairwise subsampling, the degree of clonotype sharing among donors was expected to be affected by sequencing depth. About 5% of naive CD4, approximately 3.7% of naive CD8, 2.3% of memory CD4, and 0.4% of memory CD8 clonotypes were shared across a few donors. Naive subsets generally had larger estimated clonotype richness than memory subsets. Even with the large sequencing depth, rarefaction of the sorted-subset datasets indicated that sequencing was incomplete.

For the CD8 naive samples, CD45RO-negative cells were positively selected for CCR7, yielding a CD45RA+CCR7+ population from which TemRA cells were excluded. Healthy HIV-negative adults with no recently reported acute infections or vaccinations were included as donors. Only Caucasian adults living in Nashville, Tennessee, USA were represented among the donors. Blood was collected by leukapheresis, and PBMCs were isolated by Ficoll-Histopaque density gradient centrifugation and then cryopreserved in liquid nitrogen vapor phase. Analytical flow cytometry was used to check the purity and quantity of every magnetically sorted T cell population. Genomic DNA was isolated from every sorted fraction and measured by UV absorbance on a Nanodrop 2000c. TCR CDR3 regions were amplified from genomic DNA by multiplex PCR using the deep immunoSEQ assay. Extracted genomic DNA from each cell subset was spread evenly across all wells of several immunoSEQ 96-well plates, with each plate serving as a replicate. For sorted subsets, each replicate PCR was loaded with 150 to 250 ng genomic DNA, equivalent to 30,000 or so T cell genomes. Purified libraries were measured with a Qubit 3.0 fluorometer, size-checked on a Bioanalyzer 2100, and measured again with the KAPA Library Quantification kit. Each immunoSEQ 96-well plate was sequenced on its own single-read 150-cycle Illumina NextSeq 550 flow cell. As for the original processing: Because the immunoSEQ output included only junctional sequences and no quality scores, the filtering could not be the same as the filtering used for full-length reads. Sequences were annotated with PyIR, a Python wrapper for IgBLAST v1.9, and V/J genes and CDR3 were assigned using IMGT germline references. Any read was removed if the V/J assignment was weak (E-value above 1e-6), the CDR3 was missing, or the read contained stop codons, out-of-frame junctions, or ambiguous translated residues. A V3J clonotype was defined by an identical inferred V gene, J gene, and CDR3 amino acid sequence. Percentage overlap between repertoires was calculated by dividing the number of shared unique clonotypes by the size of the smaller repertoire. RTK rarefaction, the Chao1 estimator, and Recon v2.1 estimates of unobserved clonotypes were used to assess repertoire richness. For all TCRbeta clonotypes obtained by the gDNA method from a handful of donors, generation probabilities were computed with OLGA. TCRdb mirrors the immuneACCESS table, restricted to in-frame sequences. Some clones are absent from its copies; in checked studies, under half trace to an unresolved V gene, and the reason for the others is unknown. Clone size and V and J calls were adopted from that table, with D and trimming inferred from the DNA. The table for this sample lists approximately 1.9 million clones; about 94% of them were counted only once. The ten most abundant clones make up around 1.7% of the sample.

Points on this clone: The antigen it binds to is not known. Nothing much larger sits one base from this clone, and base qualities are not available.

The TCR sequence derives from a young man in good health. Some clones in this sample may be carry-over from other donors' samples. Specimen: naive CD8+ T cells from PBMCs. The cell subset or site label corresponds to: CD45RA+CCR7+.

The DNA sequence is given as TGTGCCAGCAGTCTCTTAGTGGGCATTGGTAAACACAATGAGCAGTTCTTC. This yields the protein CASSLLVGIGKHNEQFF. In this chain, TRBV28 is recombined with TRBJ2-1; a confident D gene designation cannot be given. The cysteine opens and the phenylalanine closes a CDR3 of 17 amino acids. Of the read, only the CDR3 DNA is kept; its 51 bases are in frame from base 1. V gives up 5 bases and J gives up 5 bases, and the segment between their germline ends measures 22 bases. The germline V gene sets CDR1 to MDHEN and CDR2 to SYDVKM.